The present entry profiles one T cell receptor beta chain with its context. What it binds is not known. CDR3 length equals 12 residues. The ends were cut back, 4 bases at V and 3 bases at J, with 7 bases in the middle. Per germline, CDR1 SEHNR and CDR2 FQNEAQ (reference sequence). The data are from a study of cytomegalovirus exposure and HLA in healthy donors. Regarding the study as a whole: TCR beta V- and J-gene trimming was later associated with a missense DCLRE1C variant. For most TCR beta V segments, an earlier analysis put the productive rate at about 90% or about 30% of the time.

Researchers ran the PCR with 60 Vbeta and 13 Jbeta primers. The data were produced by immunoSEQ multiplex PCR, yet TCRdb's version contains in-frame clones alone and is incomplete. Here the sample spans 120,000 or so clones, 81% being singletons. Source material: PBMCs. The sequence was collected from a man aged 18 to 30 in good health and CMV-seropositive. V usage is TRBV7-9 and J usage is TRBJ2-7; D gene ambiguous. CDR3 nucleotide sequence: TGTGCCAGCAGCTCCAACAGCTACGAGCAGTACTTC. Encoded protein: CASSSNSYEQYF.